In this sample, the clone carrying this T cell receptor (beta chain) turned up a few times. This sample was taken from a study of human T cells and chemical hapten exposure. CDR1 and CDR2 (germline): MNHNS, SASEGT. Trimming took 8 bases from V and 9 from J, leaving 14 bases between them. The CDR3 extends over 13 amino acids. From the RACE reads, TCRdb called clonotypes with MiXCR, one entry per CDR3 protein. The table includes around 380,000 distinct CDR3 sequences, 4.5% to 7% detected once. Specified time point: pre-sensitization, week 0. Regarding treatment: therapeutic diphenylcyclopropenone sensitization with weekly scalp DPC.

The clonotype was recovered from a woman aged 18-35 years with alopecia areata. Some clones in this sample may be carry-over from other donors' samples. The chain carries TRBV6-1 and TRBJ1-6; D gene ambiguous. The specimen comprised whole blood, sampled in connection with sensitization to the hapten diphenylcyclopropenone (DPC). CDR3 loop: CASLEVELSPLHF. The CDR3 bases are TGTGCCAGCCTTGAAGTGGAACTTTCACCCCTCCACTTT.